This T cell receptor beta chain was found in a study of T and B cells in COVID-19 patients. The ends lost 4 bases at V and 5 bases at J; junction bases unmatched: 7. This CDR3 has 15 amino acids. CDR1 is KGHDR and CDR2 is SFDVKD in the germline V gene. Multiplex PCR with BIOMED2 TRB-A/B primer pools amplified TRB rearrangements. A single record per CDR3 protein comes from TCRdb applying MiXCR to the multiplex PCR reads. Found here are about 17,000 distinct CDR3 sequences, approximately 30% of them singletons; the top ten hold 3.5% to 4.5%. From blood, about 230-500 ng of genomic DNA served as TRB template.

The sequence came from a human donor who had recovered from COVID-19. This chain uses TRBV24-1 with TRBJ2-3; 8 bases agree with TRBD1. The specimen sequenced was blood. The DNA for the CDR3 is TGTGCCACCAGTGACCCGACAGGGGTCGGAGATACGCAGTATTTT. It translates to CATSDPTGVGDTQYF.